This T cell receptor beta chain comes out of a study of cytomegalovirus exposure and HLA in healthy donors. Study outcomes and limitations: Later analysis indicated greater clonal expansion among HLA-associated TCR beta chains than among equally common other chains. Association of a missense DCLRE1C variant with TCR beta V- and J-gene trimming was reported in a later analysis.

The V gene's germline CDR1 is MNHNS and CDR2 SASEGT. Trimming took 6 bases from V and 3 from J; bases not matched to a gene: 10. The CDR3 covers 15 residues. About this clone itself: Antigen specificity is unknown.

The PCR ran on 60 Vbeta and 13 Jbeta primers. Sequenced by immunoSEQ multiplex PCR; TCRdb stores in-frame clones only, minus some. Found here are some 70,000 clones, under 80% of them singletons; the top ten hold 12% to 15%. This chain uses TRBV6-1 with TRBJ1-2; 7 positions match TRBD1. The clonotype was recovered from a male donor in good health and CMV-seropositive. The sample taken for sequencing was PBMCs. CDR3 residues: CASRDLGTAHYGYTF. The CDR3 DNA sequence: TGTGCCAGCAGGGACCTCGGGACAGCCCACTATGGCTACACCTTC.